These 14 T cell receptor beta chains were sequenced from one sample in a study of T-cell reconstitution after alpha-beta-depleted transplantation in children (dated by TCRdb to the mid-2010s). Preparation of the library involved PCR. Data came from an Illumina HiSeq 2500. TCR library preparation used molecular barcoding, with unique molecular identifiers applied to normalize quantification of the TCRbeta repertoire. The raw public reads went through TCRdb reprocessing: fastp at Q25, MiXCR clone calling, in-frame beta chains kept. Each CDR3 protein appears once, grouped with its most common genes and DNA. Recorded for this sample are about half a million distinct CDR3 sequences; about an eighth of them occurred a single time. The ten largest clones add up to less than 6.5% of the sample. The input for sequencing was PBMCs from the stem cell graft donor, taken from the stem cell graft. These receptors all stem from a human donor who donated a stem cell graft to a child with combined immunodeficiency.

V usage is TRBV9 and J usage is TRBJ2-2; D might be TRBD2 (7 bases). Looked up from germline, CDR1 is SGDLS and CDR2 is YYNGEE. Trimming stripped 1 base from V and 4 bases from J, with 11 bases between. The CDR3 consists of 15 residues. This CDR3 is CASSVTGGLTGELFF. The CDR3, as DNA: TGTGCCAGCAGCGTAACGGGGGGCCTCACCGGGGAGCTGTTTTTT.

This clonotype was picked up a small number of times. V gene TRBV6-4 combines with J gene TRBJ2-1; possible D gene TRBD1, 5 bases. The CDR3 is 15 amino acids. V shed 5 bases and J shed 4 bases, with 15 bases lying between them. Looked up from germline, CDR1 is MRHNA and CDR2 is SNTAGT. CDR3 sequence: CASSRGKMKYNEQFF. The CDR3 DNA reads TGTGCCAGCAGTAGGGGTAAAATGAAATACAATGAGCAGTTCTTC.

This clonotype was seen more than once but under ten times. V is TRBV15 and J is TRBJ2-2; D is ambiguous. Germline lookup yields CDR1 LNHNV and CDR2 YYDKDF (reference sequence). V was shortened by 1 base and J by 5 bases, with 5 bases between the two germline ends. This CDR3 comprises 13 residues. The CDR3: CATSRGATGELFF. In DNA form, the CDR3 reads TGTGCCACCAGCAGAGGGGCAACCGGGGAGCTGTTTTTT.

The CDR3 sequence is CAWSHIPNEQFF. The CDR3 DNA reads as TGTGCCTGGAGCCACATACCCAATGAGCAGTTCTTC. The chain combines TRBV30 with TRBJ2-1; D gene ambiguous. Trimming cost V 3 bases and J 6 bases, with 9 bases left between them. This CDR3 is 12 amino acids long. In germline, CDR1 is GTSNPN, CDR2 SVGIG (reference sequence).

This clonotype has a count of ten or more. The chain recombines TRBV12-3 or TRBV12-4 with TRBJ2-5, with 9 bases fitting TRBD1. V shed 2 bases, J shed 4 bases, and the junction held 5 bases outside the gene matches. This CDR3 spans 15 amino acids. CDR3 region: CASSLRGQGAETQYF. DNA of the CDR3: TGTGCCAGCAGTTTAAGGGGACAGGGTGCAGAGACCCAGTACTTC.

The genes are TRBV20-1 and TRBJ2-1; 14 bases map to TRBD2. Trimming cost V 0 bases and J 8 bases; bases outside gene matches: 9. The CDR3 length is 17 residues. Looked up from germline, CDR1 is DFQATT and CDR2 is SNEGSKA (reference sequence). The CDR3 is CSARDRGLAGVLDEQFF. CDR3 nucleotide sequence: TGCAGTGCTAGAGATAGGGGACTAGCGGGAGTATTGGATGAGCAGTTCTTC.

In its sample, this clonotype was seen many times. The chain links TRBV12-3 or TRBV12-4 to TRBJ1-2, with 9 nucleotides matching TRBD1. The CDR3 covers 14 residues. Germline trimming cut 6 bases from V and 4 bases from J; bases unmatched to any gene: 6. CDR3 in DNA: TGTGCCAGCAGCCCTAGGGACAGGGCCTATGGCTACACCTTC. This translates into CASSPRDRAYGYTF.

This clonotype was seen a handful of times. The chain links TRBV6-2 or TRBV6-3 to TRBJ2-3; maybe TRBD2 (6 bases). Germline CDR1 is MNHEY and CDR2 is SVGEGT. The CDR3 totals 17 residues. With 4 bases removed from V and 1 base from J, the gap between germline ends came to 18 bases. CDR3 nucleotides: TGTGCCAGCAGTTTCGGTGAAGCGGGTAGCGGCACAGATACGCAGTATTTT. This sequence encodes CASSFGEAGSGTDTQYF.

The table lists this clonotype with many counts. The chain joins TRBV20-1 to TRBJ2-5; TRBD2 might be the D (6 bases). Germline CDR1 and CDR2: DFQATT and SNEGSKA (reference sequence). The length of the CDR3 is 15 residues. V gave up 1 base and J gave up 2 bases, with 14 bases separating them. The CDR3 spells CSARGGSGSQETQYF. The CDR3 DNA reads TGCAGTGCTAGAGGTGGTAGCGGTTCTCAAGAGACCCAGTACTTC.

This clonotype was counted at least ten times. This rearrangement joins TRBV20-1 to TRBJ1-6; no firm D call. CDR1 DFQATT and CDR2 SNEGSKA come from the germline V gene (reference sequence). The CDR3 consists of 15 residues. The V and J ends lost 5 bases and 8 bases respectively, with 19 bases between them. The CDR3 region has the DNA TGCAGTGCTCGCCGGCGAGGAGTTGTCGATTCACCCCTCCACTTT. This translates into CSARRRGVVDSPLHF.

This clonotype was detected many times. The chain recombines TRBV12-3 or TRBV12-4 with TRBJ2-7; the match to TRBD1 covers 9 bases. V shed 4 bases, J shed 0 bases, and the junction held 7 bases outside the gene matches. The CDR3 consists of 16 residues. The CDR3 reads CASSSFGQGSSYEQYF. CDR3 bases: TGTGCCAGCAGTTCCTTCGGACAGGGGAGCTCCTACGAGCAGTACTTC.

A few counts support this clonotype. The rearrangement links TRBV28 to TRBJ2-5; possibly TRBD2 for D (5 bases). The V gene lost 7 bases and the J gene lost 5 bases, with 17 bases spanning the gap. The germline V gene encodes CDR1 MDHEN and CDR2 SYDVKM. This CDR3 contains 14 residues. This CDR3 is CASTPGYLRETQYF. The CDR3, as DNA: TGTGCCAGCACTCCGGGGTACCTCCGGGAGACCCAGTACTTC.

The chain couples TRBV6-5 to TRBJ2-3, with D possibly matching TRBD1 (6 bases). The length of the CDR3 is 15 residues. The germline CDR1 and CDR2 sequences are MNHEY and SVGAGI. Trimming left V 3 bases short and J 3 bases short, with 13 bases between. For the CDR3, the DNA is TGTGCCAGCAGTTATTACCTAGGGGGAACAGATACGCAGTATTTT. The encoded protein is CASSYYLGGTDTQYF.

This clonotype was counted ten times or more. This chain uses TRBV6-1 with TRBJ1-5; possible D gene TRBD1, 6 bases. The CDR3 totals 13 residues. V lost 5 bases, J lost 1 base, and 6 bases lay in between. Germline assignment: CDR1 MNHNS and CDR2 SASEGT. CDR3 bases: TGTGCCAGCAGTAGGGGGAGCAATCAGCCCCAGCATTTT. Translating gives CASSRGSNQPQHF.